The clone carrying this TCR beta chain was detected only a few times. These data belong to a study of response to subunit inactivated influenza vaccine. The CDR3 is made up of 14 amino acids. The germline V gene encodes CDR1 MNHNS and CDR2 SASEGT. V was clipped by 8 bases and J by 6 bases, with 17 bases between them. TCRdb re-called the RT-PCR reads with MiXCR, one entry per CDR3 protein. The table lists 530,000 or so distinct CDR3 sequences, around 15% of them singletons, with over 8.5% in the top ten. This chain uses TRBV6-1 with TRBJ2-1; D is possibly TRBD2 (7 bases). The sequenced sample was PBMCs from blood, obtained 12 days after vaccination. The source is a man aged 50 to 59 who received an inactivated influenza vaccine. The CDR3 protein is CASALGGGLNEQFF. In DNA form, the CDR3 reads TGTGCCAGCGCCCTAGGGGGGGGCCTCAATGAGCAGTTCTTC.